Detailed here is one T cell receptor beta chain. This record comes from a study of blood T cell repertoires in COVID-19. Sequenced by immunoSEQ multiplex PCR; TCRdb stores in-frame clones only, minus some. The repertoire consists of around 300,000 clones, with about nine tenths occurring once and the leading ten covering 2.6%. Donors in Cohort 3 counted as recovered after two negative PCRs, clearance, or symptom resolution. CDR3 length: 13 amino acids. The germline V gene has CDR1 MNHEY and CDR2 SMNVEV (reference sequence). With 2 bases removed from V and 2 bases from J, the gap between germline ends came to 7 bases.

The receptor was isolated from a woman in her late teens or twenties who had recovered from COVID-19. The chain joins TRBV27 to TRBJ2-7, with no clear D. The source material was PBMCs or T cells enriched from blood (not recorded which). The CDR3 bases are TGTGCCAGCAGTTTAGGCAGGCCCTACGAGCAGTACTTC. This encodes CASSLGRPYEQYF.